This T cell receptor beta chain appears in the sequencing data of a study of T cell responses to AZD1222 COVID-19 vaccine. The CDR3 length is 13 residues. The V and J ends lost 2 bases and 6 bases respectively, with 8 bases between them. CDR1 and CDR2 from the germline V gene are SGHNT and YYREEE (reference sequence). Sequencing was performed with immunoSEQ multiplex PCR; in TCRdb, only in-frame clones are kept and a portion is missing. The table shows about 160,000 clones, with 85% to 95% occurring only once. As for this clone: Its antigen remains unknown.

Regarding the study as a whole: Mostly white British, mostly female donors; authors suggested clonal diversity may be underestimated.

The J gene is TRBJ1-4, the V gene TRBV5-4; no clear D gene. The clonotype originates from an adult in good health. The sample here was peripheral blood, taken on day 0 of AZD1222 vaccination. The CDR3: CASSFDLDEKLFF. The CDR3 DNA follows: TGTGCCAGCAGCTTTGATTTAGATGAAAAACTGTTTTTT.